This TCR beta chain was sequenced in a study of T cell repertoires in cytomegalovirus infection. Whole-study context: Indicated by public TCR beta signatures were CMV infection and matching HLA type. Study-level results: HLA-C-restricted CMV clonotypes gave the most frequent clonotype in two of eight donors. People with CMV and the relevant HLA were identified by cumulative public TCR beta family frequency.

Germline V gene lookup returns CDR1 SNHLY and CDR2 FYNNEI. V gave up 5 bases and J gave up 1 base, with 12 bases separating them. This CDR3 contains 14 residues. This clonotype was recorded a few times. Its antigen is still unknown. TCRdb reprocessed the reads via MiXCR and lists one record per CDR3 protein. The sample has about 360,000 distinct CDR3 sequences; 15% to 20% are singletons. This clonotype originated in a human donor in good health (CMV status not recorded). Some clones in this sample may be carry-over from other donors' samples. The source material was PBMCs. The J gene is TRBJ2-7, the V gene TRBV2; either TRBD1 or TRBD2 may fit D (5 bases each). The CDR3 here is CASSRGAYSYEQYF. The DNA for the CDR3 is TGTGCCAGCAGTCGAGGGGCTTATTCCTACGAGCAGTACTTC.